This T cell receptor beta chain was sequenced for a study of blood T cell repertoires in COVID-19 (dated by TCRdb to the early 2020s). Concerning the study at large: Samples from collaborators originated in the United States, Italy and Spain and spanned both the acute and convalescent phases of COVID-19. The material from the prospective study consisted of cDNA or gDNA derived from T cells, B-cell-depleted T cells, or PBMCs. The dataset comprised deeply sampled blood TCRbeta repertoires from subjects exposed to, actively infected with, or recovered from COVID-19. The repertoires were released in a freely available public database intended as a resource for research on the immune response to SARS-CoV-2. Samples came from the ongoing ImmuneRACE study (first 160 participants) plus 1,254 subjects from 6 global collaborators. Sample metadata almost always included a de-identified subject ID, COVID-19 status, age in years and sex. HLA class I and class II types, where available, came from metadata supplied by the sample provider rather than from assay-based typing. Results and caveats for the whole study, not just this receptor: Clinical and demographic metadata were provided uncurated, with the amount varying by source and participant.

Regarding this clone: The target of this receptor is not known. Qualities for individual bases were not recorded, and no much larger clone is one base off.

The CDR3 has 15 amino acids, counting the end cysteine and phenylalanine. Kept here is only the CDR3 DNA, which spans 45 bases and is read in frame from base 1. Compared with germline, V lacks 2 bases and J lacks 6 bases; bases without a gene match: 11. From a lookup of the germline V gene, CDR1 and CDR2 are SGHDT and YYEEEE. The immunoSEQ Assay, a bias-controlled multiplex PCR, was used to amplify TCRbeta CDR3 regions from genomic DNA. The study's own analysis went as follows. Nucleated cell counts per sample were estimated from amplification of reference gene primers within the assay. To quantify the absolute abundance of each unique TCRbeta CDR3 rearrangement, sequence reads were collapsed and filtered. Productive Simpson clonality was computed per sample as the square root of Simpson's diversity index over productive rearrangements. TCRdb holds this immuneACCESS table with in-frame rearrangements only. Some clones are missing; in checked studies, unresolved V genes explain under half, and the rest has no known cause. The V and J calls and clone size were taken over from that table, and D and trimming were inferred from the DNA. For this sample there are about 200,000 clones; about 86% appear just once. The ten biggest clones cover 0.7% to 0.85% of the sample.

Whole blood was collected in K2EDTA tubes by collaborating institutions according to the institutions' own protocols. For TCRbeta analysis, collaborators shipped samples in one of three forms: frozen whole blood, isolated PBMCs, or DNA extracted from either of those sample types. The chain couples TRBV5-6 to TRBJ2-7, with 7 central nucleotides matching TRBD2. This clonotype was obtained from an older woman with acute or convalescent COVID-19. The source material was peripheral blood. The DNA sequence reads TGTGCCAGCAGCTTACGGGAGGTAGTTAGGGGCGAGCAGTACTTC. This codes for CASSLREVVRGEQYF.